The T cell receptor beta chain under discussion was sequenced for a study of T cells after yellow fever vaccination. The wider study: Fractions of limited cellularity were prepared by means of SMART-Seq v4 Ultra Low Input.

Losses at the gene ends were 7 bases for V and 9 bases for J; bases not matched to a gene: 11. CDR1 ENHRY and CDR2 SYGVKD come from the germline V gene. The CDR3 is 13 residues long. Making TCR cDNA involved 5'RACE template switching, which added UMIs and a universal primer site. TCRdb independently ran MiXCR on the 5' RACE reads; one entry per CDR3 protein. The data contain 25,000 to 35,000 distinct CDR3 sequences, around 4.3% of them singletons. The study's findings and limits: Primary-vaccination clones mostly resurfaced post-booster (96% CD4, roughly 90% CD8).

This clonotype appeared many times. Its cognate antigen is unknown. This TCR was recovered from a man aged 30-40 years who received the YFV17D yellow fever vaccine. The chain has TRBV10-3 and TRBJ2-7; 8 bases are shared with TRBD2. The input for sequencing was CD8+ T cells sorted from PBMCs, taken 5 days after the yellow fever booster vaccination. The CDR3 loop is CAINPGTSRVQYF. The CDR3 DNA reads TGTGCCATCAACCCCGGGACTAGTCGCGTGCAGTACTTC.